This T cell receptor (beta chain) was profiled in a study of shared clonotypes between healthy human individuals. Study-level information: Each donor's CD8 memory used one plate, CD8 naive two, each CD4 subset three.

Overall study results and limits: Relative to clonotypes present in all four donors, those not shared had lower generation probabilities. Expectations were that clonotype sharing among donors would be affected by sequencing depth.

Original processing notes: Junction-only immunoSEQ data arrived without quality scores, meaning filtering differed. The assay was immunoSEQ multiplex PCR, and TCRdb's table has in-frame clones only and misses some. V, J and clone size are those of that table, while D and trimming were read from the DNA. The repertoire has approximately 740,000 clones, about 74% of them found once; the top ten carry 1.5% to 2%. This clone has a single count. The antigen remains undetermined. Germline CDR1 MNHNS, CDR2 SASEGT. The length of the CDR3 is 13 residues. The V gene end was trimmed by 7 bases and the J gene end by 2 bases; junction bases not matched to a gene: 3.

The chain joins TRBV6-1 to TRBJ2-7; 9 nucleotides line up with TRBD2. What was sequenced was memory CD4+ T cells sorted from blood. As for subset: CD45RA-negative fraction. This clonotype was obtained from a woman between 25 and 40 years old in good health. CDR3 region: CASILAGTYEQYF. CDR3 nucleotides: TGTGCCAGCATTCTAGCGGGGACCTACGAGCAGTACTTC.